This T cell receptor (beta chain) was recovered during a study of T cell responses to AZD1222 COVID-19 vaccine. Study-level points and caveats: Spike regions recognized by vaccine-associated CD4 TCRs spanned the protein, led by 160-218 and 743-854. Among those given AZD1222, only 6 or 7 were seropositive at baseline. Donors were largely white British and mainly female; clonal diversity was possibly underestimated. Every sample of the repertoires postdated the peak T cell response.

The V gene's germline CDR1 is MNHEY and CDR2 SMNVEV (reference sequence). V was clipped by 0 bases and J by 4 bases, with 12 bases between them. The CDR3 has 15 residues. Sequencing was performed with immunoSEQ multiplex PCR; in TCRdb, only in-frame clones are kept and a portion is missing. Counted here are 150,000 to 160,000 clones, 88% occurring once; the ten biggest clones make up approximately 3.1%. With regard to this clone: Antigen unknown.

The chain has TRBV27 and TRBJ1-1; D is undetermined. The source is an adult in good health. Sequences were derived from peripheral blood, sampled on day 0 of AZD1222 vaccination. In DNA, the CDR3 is TGTGCCAGCAGTTTATCCCACACGGGGAGCACTGAAGCTTTCTTT. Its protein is CASSLSHTGSTEAFF.